This is a list of T cell receptor beta chains from one sample in a study of PD-L1 blockade in urothelial cancer. Assay used: immunoSEQ multiplex PCR; TCRdb lists only in-frame clones, some missing. The table records tens of thousands of clones, roughly four fifths of them present only once. Sequenced here: PBMCs, sampled around atezolizumab (anti-PD-L1) treatment. These receptors were taken from a man aged 65-85 years with urothelial cancer. CDR3s include the opening cysteine and the closing phenylalanine or tryptophan. Fields, in order: J gene, clone size, D gene, V gene, CDR3 protein, CDR3 DNA. D genes are given only for firm matches. Where a row states a size, it is once, few, many or the class of an expanded clone; other rows omit it.

J gene: TRBJ2-5; clone size: few; D gene: TRBD2; V gene: TRBV4-3; CDR3 protein: CASSQDWPSGGHFTLRETQYF; CDR3 DNA: TGCGCCAGCAGCCAAGATTGGCCTAGCGGGGGCCACTTTACCTTAAGGGAGACCCAGTACTTC
J gene: TRBJ1-1; clone size: few; D gene: NA; V gene: TRBV2; CDR3 protein: CASSWEPRGTEAFF; CDR3 DNA: TGTGCCAGCAGCTGGGAGCCTAGGGGGACTGAAGCTTTCTTT
J gene: TRBJ2-3; clone size: NA; D gene: NA; V gene: TRBV7-7; CDR3 protein: CASSLNRADTQYF; CDR3 DNA: TGTGCTAGCAGCCTCAACCGGGCAGATACGCAGTATTTT
J gene: TRBJ1-2; clone size: NA; D gene: NA; V gene: TRBV7-9; CDR3 protein: CASSLRDIRNGYTF; CDR3 DNA: TGTGCCAGCAGCTTGAGGGACATCAGGAATGGCTACACCTTC
J gene: TRBJ2-3; clone size: NA; D gene: NA; V gene: TRBV5-6; CDR3 protein: CASSPLRFTDTQYF; CDR3 DNA: TGTGCCAGCAGCCCCTTGCGGTTCACAGATACGCAGTATTTT
J gene: TRBJ2-1; clone size: NA; D gene: TRBD1; V gene: TRBV5-8; CDR3 protein: CASHSPDRNNEQFF; CDR3 DNA: TGTGCCAGCCACTCTCCGGACAGGAACAATGAGCAGTTCTTC
J gene: TRBJ1-2; clone size: NA; D gene: NA; V gene: TRBV4-1; CDR3 protein: CASSQEGSGMGNYGYTF; CDR3 DNA: TGCGCCAGCAGCCAAGAGGGCTCGGGGATGGGGAACTATGGCTACACCTTC
J gene: TRBJ2-3; clone size: NA; D gene: NA; V gene: TRBV7-3; CDR3 protein: CASRTSGSTDTQYF; CDR3 DNA: TGTGCCAGCAGGACAAGCGGAAGCACAGATACGCAGTATTTT
J gene: TRBJ2-4; clone size: NA; D gene: TRBD1; V gene: TRBV5-4; CDR3 protein: CASSLARTGENIQYF; CDR3 DNA: TGTGCCAGCAGCTTGGCGCGGACAGGGGAAAACATTCAGTACTTC
J gene: TRBJ2-3; clone size: NA; D gene: NA; V gene: TRBV27; CDR3 protein: CASRKTGQWDTQYF; CDR3 DNA: TGTGCCAGCAGAAAAACAGGGCAGTGGGATACGCAGTATTTT
J gene: TRBJ2-5; clone size: NA; D gene: TRBD1; V gene: TRBV7-2; CDR3 protein: CASSYGTGTQYF; CDR3 DNA: TGTGCCAGCAGCTACGGGACAGGAACCCAGTACTTC
J gene: TRBJ2-6; clone size: NA; D gene: NA; V gene: TRBV5-1; CDR3 protein: CASSLSTQGSGANVLTF; CDR3 DNA: TGCGCCAGCAGCTTGTCGACCCAGGGATCTGGGGCCAACGTCCTGACTTTC
J gene: TRBJ1-1; clone size: NA; D gene: TRBD1; V gene: TRBV10-3; CDR3 protein: CAISAGGAGTEAFF; CDR3 DNA: TGTGCCATCAGTGCAGGGGGCGCGGGCACTGAAGCTTTCTTT
J gene: TRBJ2-3; clone size: NA; D gene: TRBD1; V gene: TRBV5-1; CDR3 protein: CASSLDGQGGDTQYF; CDR3 DNA: TGCGCCAGCAGCTTGGACGGACAGGGGGGGGATACGCAGTATTTT
J gene: TRBJ1-1; clone size: NA; D gene: TRBD1; V gene: TRBV6-5; CDR3 protein: CASSYSKRTGGTETFF; CDR3 DNA: TGTGCCAGCAGTTACTCGAAGCGGACAGGGGGCACTGAAACTTTCTTT
J gene: TRBJ1-4; clone size: NA; D gene: TRBD1; V gene: TRBV7-2; CDR3 protein: CASSLQGAPGEKLFF; CDR3 DNA: TGTGCCAGCAGCCTTCAGGGGGCGCCGGGTGAAAAACTGTTTTTT
J gene: TRBJ1-1; clone size: NA; D gene: TRBD1; V gene: TRBV5-1; CDR3 protein: CASSFGTVNTEAFF; CDR3 DNA: TGCGCCAGCAGCTTTGGGACAGTGAACACTGAAGCTTTCTTT